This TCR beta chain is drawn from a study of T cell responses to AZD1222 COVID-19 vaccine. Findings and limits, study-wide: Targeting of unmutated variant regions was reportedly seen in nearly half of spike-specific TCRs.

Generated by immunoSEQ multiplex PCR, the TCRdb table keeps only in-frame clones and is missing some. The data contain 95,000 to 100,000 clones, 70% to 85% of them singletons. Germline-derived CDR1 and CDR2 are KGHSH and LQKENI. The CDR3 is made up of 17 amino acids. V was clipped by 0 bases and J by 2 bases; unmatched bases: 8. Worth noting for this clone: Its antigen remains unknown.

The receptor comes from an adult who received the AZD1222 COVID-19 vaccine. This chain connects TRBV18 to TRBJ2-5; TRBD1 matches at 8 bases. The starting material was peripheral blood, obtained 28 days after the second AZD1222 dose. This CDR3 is CASSPPWTGLSQETQYF. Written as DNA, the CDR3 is TGTGCCAGCTCACCACCCTGGACAGGGCTCTCTCAAGAGACCCAGTACTTC.